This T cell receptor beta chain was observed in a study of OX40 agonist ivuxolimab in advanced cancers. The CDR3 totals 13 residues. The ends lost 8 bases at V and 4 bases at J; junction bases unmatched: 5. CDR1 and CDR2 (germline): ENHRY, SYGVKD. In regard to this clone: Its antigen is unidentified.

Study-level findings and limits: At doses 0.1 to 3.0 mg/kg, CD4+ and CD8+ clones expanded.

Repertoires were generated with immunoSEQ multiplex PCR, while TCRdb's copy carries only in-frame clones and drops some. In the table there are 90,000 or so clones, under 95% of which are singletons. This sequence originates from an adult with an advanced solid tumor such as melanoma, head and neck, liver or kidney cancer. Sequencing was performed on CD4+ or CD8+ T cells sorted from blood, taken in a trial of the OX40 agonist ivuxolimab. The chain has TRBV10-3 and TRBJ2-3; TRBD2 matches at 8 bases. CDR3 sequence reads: CAIERERADTQYF. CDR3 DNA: TGTGCCATCGAGCGGGAGCGCGCAGATACGCAGTATTTT.